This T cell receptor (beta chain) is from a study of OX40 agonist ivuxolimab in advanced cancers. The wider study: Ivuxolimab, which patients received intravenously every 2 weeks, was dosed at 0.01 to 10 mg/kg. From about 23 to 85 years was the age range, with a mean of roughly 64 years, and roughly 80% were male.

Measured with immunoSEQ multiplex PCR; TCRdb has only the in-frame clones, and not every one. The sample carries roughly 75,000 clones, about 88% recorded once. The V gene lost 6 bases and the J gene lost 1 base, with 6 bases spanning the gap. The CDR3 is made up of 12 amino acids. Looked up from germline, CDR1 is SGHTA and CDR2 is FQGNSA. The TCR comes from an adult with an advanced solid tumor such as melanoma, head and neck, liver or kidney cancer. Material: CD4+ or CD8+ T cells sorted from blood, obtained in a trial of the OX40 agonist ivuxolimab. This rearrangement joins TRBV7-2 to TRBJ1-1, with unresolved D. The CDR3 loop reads CASSTPNTEAFF. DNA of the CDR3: TGTGCCAGCAGTACCCCGAACACTGAAGCTTTCTTT.